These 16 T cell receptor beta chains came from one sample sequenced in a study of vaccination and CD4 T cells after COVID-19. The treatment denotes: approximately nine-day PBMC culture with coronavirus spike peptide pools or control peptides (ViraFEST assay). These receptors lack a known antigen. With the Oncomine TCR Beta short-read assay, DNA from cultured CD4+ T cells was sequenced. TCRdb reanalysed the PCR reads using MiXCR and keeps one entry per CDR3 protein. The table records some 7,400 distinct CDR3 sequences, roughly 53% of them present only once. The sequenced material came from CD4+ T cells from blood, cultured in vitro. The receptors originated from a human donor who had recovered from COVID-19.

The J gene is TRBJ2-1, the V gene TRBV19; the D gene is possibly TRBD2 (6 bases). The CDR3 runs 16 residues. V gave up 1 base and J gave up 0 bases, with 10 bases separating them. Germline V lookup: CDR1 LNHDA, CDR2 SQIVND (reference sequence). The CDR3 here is CASSIGRGDSYNEQFF. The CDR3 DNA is TGTGCCAGTAGTATAGGGCGGGGCGACTCCTACAATGAGCAGTTCTTC.

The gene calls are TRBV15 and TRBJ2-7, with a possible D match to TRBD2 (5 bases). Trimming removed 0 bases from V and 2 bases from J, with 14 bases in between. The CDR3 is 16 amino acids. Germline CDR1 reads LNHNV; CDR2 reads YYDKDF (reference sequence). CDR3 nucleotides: TGTGCCACCAGCAGAGATCTTGCGGGCACCCCCTACGAGCAGTACTTC. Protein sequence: CATSRDLAGTPYEQYF.

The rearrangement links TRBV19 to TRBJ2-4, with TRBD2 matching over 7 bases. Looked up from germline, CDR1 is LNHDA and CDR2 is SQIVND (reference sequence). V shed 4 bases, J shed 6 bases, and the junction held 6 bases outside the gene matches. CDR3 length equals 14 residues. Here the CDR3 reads CASSTGGSGNIQYF. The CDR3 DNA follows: TGTGCCAGTAGTACCGGGGGGTCGGGAAACATTCAGTACTTC.

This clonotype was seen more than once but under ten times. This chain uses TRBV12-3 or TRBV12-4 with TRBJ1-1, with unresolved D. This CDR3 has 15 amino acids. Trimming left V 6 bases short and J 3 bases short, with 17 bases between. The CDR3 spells CASSRDPLVDTEAFF. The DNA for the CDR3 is TGTGCCAGCAGCCGGGATCCTTTAGTGGACACTGAAGCTTTCTTT.

DNA for the CDR3: TGTGCCAGCAGCTCCCCGGGACTAGCGGGGGGGGAGCTGTTTTTT. It specifies CASSSPGLAGGELFF. The chain combines TRBV7-2 with TRBJ2-2; TRBD2 aligns across 13 bases. Looked up from germline, CDR1 is SGHTA and CDR2 is FQGNSA. V lost 4 bases, J lost 8 bases, and 4 bases stayed unmatched. This CDR3 is 15 amino acids long.

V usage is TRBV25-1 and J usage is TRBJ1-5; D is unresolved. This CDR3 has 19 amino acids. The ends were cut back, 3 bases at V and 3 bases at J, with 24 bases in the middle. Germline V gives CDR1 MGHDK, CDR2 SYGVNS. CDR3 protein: CASSETTHNTEPVNQPQHF. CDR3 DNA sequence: TGTGCCAGCAGTGAGACGACACACAATACCGAACCGGTCAATCAGCCCCAGCATTTT.

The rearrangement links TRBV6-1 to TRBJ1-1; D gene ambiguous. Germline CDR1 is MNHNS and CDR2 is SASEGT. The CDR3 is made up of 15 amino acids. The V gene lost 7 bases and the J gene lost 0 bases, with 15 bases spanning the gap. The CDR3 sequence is CASTFRTLMNTEAFF. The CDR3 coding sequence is TGTGCCAGCACCTTCAGGACCCTCATGAACACTGAAGCTTTCTTT.

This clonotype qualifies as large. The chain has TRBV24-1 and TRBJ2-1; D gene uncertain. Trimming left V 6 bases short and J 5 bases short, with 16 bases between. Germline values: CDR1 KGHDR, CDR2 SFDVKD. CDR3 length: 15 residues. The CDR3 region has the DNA TGTGCCACCAGTTCCCCCGCCCGAGACGACAATGAGCAGTTCTTC. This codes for CATSSPARDDNEQFF.

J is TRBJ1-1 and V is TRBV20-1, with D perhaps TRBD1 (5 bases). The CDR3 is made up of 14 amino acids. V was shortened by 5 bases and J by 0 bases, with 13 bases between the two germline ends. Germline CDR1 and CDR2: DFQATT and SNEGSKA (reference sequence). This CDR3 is CSADSGTVNTEAFF. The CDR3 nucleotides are TGCAGTGCTGACTCCGGGACGGTGAACACTGAAGCTTTCTTT.

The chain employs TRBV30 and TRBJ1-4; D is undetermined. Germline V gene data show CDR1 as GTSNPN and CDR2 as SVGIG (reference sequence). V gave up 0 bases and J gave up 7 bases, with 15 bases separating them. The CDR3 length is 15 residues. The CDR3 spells CAWSVLRDSIEKLFF. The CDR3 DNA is TGTGCCTGGAGTGTACTCCGAGATTCGATTGAAAAACTGTTTTTT.

The CDR3 bases are TGTGCCAGCAGCCAGGACACTTATCGGGGAAACACCATATATTTT. It translates to CASSQDTYRGNTIYF. The gene calls are TRBV5-5 and TRBJ1-3, with D perhaps matching TRBD1 (5 bases). The CDR3 is made up of 15 amino acids. Germline CDR1 SGHKS, CDR2 YYEKEE (reference sequence). V dropped 4 bases and J dropped 4 bases, with 15 bases sitting between them. The whole variable domain, filled in from reference TRBV5-5 and TRBJ1-3, reads DAGVTQSPTHLIKTRGQQVTLRCSPISGHKSVSWYQQVLGQGPQFIFQYYEKEERGRGNFPDRFSARQFPNYSSELNVNALLLGDSALYLCASSQDTYRGNTIYFGEGSWLTVV.

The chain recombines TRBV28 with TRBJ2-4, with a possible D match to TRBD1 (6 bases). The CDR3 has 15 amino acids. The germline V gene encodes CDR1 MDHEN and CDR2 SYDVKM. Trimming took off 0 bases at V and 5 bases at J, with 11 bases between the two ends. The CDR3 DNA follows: TGTGCCAGCAGTTTATGGGGCAGGGGCCAAAACATTCAGTACTTC. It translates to CASSLWGRGQNIQYF.

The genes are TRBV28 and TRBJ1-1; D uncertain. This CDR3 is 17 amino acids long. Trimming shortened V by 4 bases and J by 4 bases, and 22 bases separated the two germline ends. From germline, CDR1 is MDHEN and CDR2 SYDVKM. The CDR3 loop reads CASSSPGAPRGSTEAFF. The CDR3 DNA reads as TGTGCCAGCAGTTCCCCGGGAGCCCCCCGAGGTAGCACTGAAGCTTTCTTT. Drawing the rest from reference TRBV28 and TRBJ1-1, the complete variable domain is DVKVTQSSRYLVKRTGEKVFLECVQDMDHENMFWYRQDPGLGLRLIYFSYDVKMKEKGDIPEGYSVSREKKERFSLILESASTNQTSMYLCASSSPGAPRGSTEAFFGQGTRLTVV.

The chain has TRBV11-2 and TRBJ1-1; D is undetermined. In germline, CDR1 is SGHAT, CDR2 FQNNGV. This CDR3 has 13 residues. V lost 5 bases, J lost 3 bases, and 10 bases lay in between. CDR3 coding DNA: TGTGCCAGCAGCGTACCCAGTGACACTGAAGCTTTCTTT. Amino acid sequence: CASSVPSDTEAFF.

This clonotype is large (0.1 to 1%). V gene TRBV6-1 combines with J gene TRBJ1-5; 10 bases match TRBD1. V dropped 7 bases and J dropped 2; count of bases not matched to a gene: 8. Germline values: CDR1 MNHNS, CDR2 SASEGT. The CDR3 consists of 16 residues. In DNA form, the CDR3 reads TGTGCCAGCACCCTAAGCGGACAGGGGGGCAATCAGCCCCAGCATTTT. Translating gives CASTLSGQGGNQPQHF.

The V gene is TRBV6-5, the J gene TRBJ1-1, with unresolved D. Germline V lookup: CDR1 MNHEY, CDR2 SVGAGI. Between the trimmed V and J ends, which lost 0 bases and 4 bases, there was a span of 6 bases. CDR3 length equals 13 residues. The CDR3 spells CASSYSRGTEAFF. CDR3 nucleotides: TGTGCCAGCAGTTACTCACGGGGCACTGAAGCTTTCTTT.